This is a list of T cell receptor beta chains from one sample in a study. TCRdb recomputed calls from the RT-PCR reads with MiXCR, one row per CDR3 protein. The data show almost 700,000 distinct CDR3 sequences, approximately 14% seen once. Sequences were obtained from memory CD4+ T cells from blood. The receptor source for this set is a female donor in good health, serving as a healthy control. Both conserved end residues are part of each CDR3. The D gene is left open where the match is weak. Part of the rows lack a size; the others show once, few, many or a class for expanded clones.

CDR3 protein,CDR3 DNA,V gene,D gene,J gene,clone size,CDR3 length
CAISSGWMNEKLFF,TGTGCCATCAGCTCGGGGTGGATGAATGAAAAACTGTTTTTT,TRBV10-3,.,TRBJ1-4,few,14
CASSPGQGGLRSTEAFF,TGTGCCAGCAGTCCGGGACAGGGCGGTCTGAGAAGCACTGAAGCTTTCTTT,TRBV12-3/TRBV12-4,TRBD1,TRBJ1-1,many,17
CATSDPPYGYTF,TGTGCCACCTCGGACCCACCATATGGCTACACCTTC,TRBV28,.,TRBJ1-2,.,12
CASSLSSGTSYEQYF,TGCGCCAGCAGCCTTTCTAGCGGGACCTCCTACGAGCAGTACTTC,TRBV4-1,TRBD2,TRBJ2-7,few,15
CASSFSGGRSYEQYF,TGTGCCAGCAGTTTTAGCGGGGGCCGATCCTACGAGCAGTACTTC,TRBV12-3/TRBV12-4,TRBD2,TRBJ2-7,.,15
CASSLRGRQPQHF,TGTGCCAGCAGCTTGCGGGGGCGGCAGCCCCAGCATTTT,TRBV7-8,.,TRBJ1-5,.,13
CASSPRPGEGYTF,TGTGCCAGCAGCCCCAGACCGGGGGAAGGCTACACCTTC,TRBV7-2,.,TRBJ1-2,many,13
CAIALAGETDTQYF,TGTGCCATCGCTTTGGCGGGAGAGACAGATACGCAGTATTTT,TRBV10-3,TRBD2,TRBJ2-3,few,14
CASSLDSREQYF,TGTGCCAGCAGTTTGGACAGTCGCGAGCAGTACTTC,TRBV12-3/TRBV12-4,.,TRBJ2-7,.,12
CASSLDLTRREQYF,TGTGCCAGCAGCTTGGACCTCACAAGGAGAGAGCAGTACTTC,TRBV12-3/TRBV12-4,.,TRBJ2-7,.,14
CSAKKTGPSAETQYF,TGCAGTGCTAAAAAAACCGGGCCCTCTGCAGAGACCCAGTACTTC,TRBV20-1,.,TRBJ2-5,few,15
CASSLRPSTSNEQFF,TGCGCCAGCAGCCTGAGACCGTCAACCAGCAATGAGCAGTTCTTC,TRBV5-1,.,TRBJ2-1,few,15
CASSQDWAGGSSGNTIYF,TGCGCCAGCAGCCAAGACTGGGCAGGAGGGAGCTCTGGAAACACCATATATTTT,TRBV4-1,.,TRBJ1-3,.,18
CASSSVTGGQETQYF,TGTGCCAGCAGCTCTGTGACAGGGGGTCAAGAGACCCAGTACTTC,TRBV11-2,TRBD1,TRBJ2-5,.,15
CASSLTGGFRGITEAFF,TGCGCCAGCAGTCTGACAGGGGGCTTTCGTGGCATAACTGAAGCTTTCTTT,TRBV5-1,TRBD1,TRBJ1-1,.,17
CSARVGTMNTEAFF,TGCAGTGCTAGAGTCGGCACAATGAACACTGAAGCTTTCTTT,TRBV20-1,.,TRBJ1-1,few,14
CASSYASGETEAFF,TGTGCCAGCAGCTACGCTTCAGGGGAAACTGAAGCTTTCTTT,TRBV7-9,.,TRBJ1-1,.,14
CASSLEGVPNYGYTF,TGCGCCAGCAGCTTGGAGGGGGTACCTAACTATGGCTACACCTTC,TRBV5-1,.,TRBJ1-2,.,15
CASSAYGSQETQYF,TGTGCCAGCTCGGCCTATGGATCCCAAGAGACCCAGTACTTC,TRBV18,.,TRBJ2-5,few,14
CSARSGGYNQPQHF,TGCAGTGCTAGATCGGGCGGTTACAATCAGCCCCAGCATTTT,TRBV20-1,.,TRBJ1-5,few,14
CASSLGQGFQETQYF,TGTGCTAGCAGCTTAGGACAGGGATTTCAAGAGACCCAGTACTTC,TRBV7-7,TRBD1,TRBJ2-5,.,15
CASYKTGQNTGELFF,TGTGCCAGTTATAAAACAGGCCAGAACACCGGGGAGCTGTTTTTT,TRBV19,.,TRBJ2-2,few,15